This T cell receptor beta chain came from a study of blood T cell repertoires in COVID-19. Study context: T cells, B-cell-depleted T cells, or PBMCs provided the cDNA or gDNA that served as material.

Germline values: CDR1 MNHNY, CDR2 SVGAGI (reference sequence). CDR3 length: 16 residues. Trimming removed 4 bases from V and 3 bases from J; junction bases left unmatched: 8. In the study's own analysis: For nucleated cells, counts were estimated from reference gene primer amplification. Generated by immunoSEQ multiplex PCR, the TCRdb table keeps only in-frame clones and is missing some. V and J calls and clone size follow that table, whereas D and trimming were derived from the DNA. The table includes approximately 73,000 clones, roughly nine tenths detected once. The count of this clone is one. The source material was peripheral blood. The chain uses TRBV6-6 and TRBJ2-7, with TRBD1 identical over 11 bases. This receptor was taken from an older woman with acute or convalescent COVID-19. CDR3 sequence reads: CASSSQPGQGVYEQYF. CDR3 coding DNA: TGTGCCAGCAGTTCCCAACCGGGACAGGGGGTCTACGAGCAGTACTTC.